This entry concerns a single T cell receptor (beta chain). Trimming cost V 6 bases and J 12 bases, with 21 bases left between them. Germline V lookup: CDR1 MNHEY, CDR2 SVGAGI. The CDR3 length is 14 residues. In the original analysis: Amplification of reference gene primers provided the estimated nucleated cell counts. The assay was immunoSEQ multiplex PCR, and TCRdb's table has in-frame clones only and misses some. The DNA gave D and trimming, while V, J and clone size come from that table. The data hold 430,000 or so clones, with around 90% observed a single time. This record belongs to a study of blood T cell repertoires in COVID-19. As for the study in general: Samples came from the United States, Italy and Spain, spanning acute and convalescent COVID-19. PBMCs, B-cell-depleted T cells, or T cells were the source of the cDNA or gDNA that made up the material.

Seattle's enrolled individuals joined amid active infection and were then monitored longitudinally. The receptor's source is a man aged 18 to 30 with COVID-19, enrolled during active disease. Sample: peripheral blood. This sequence joins TRBV6-5 and TRBJ2-1, with a possible D match to TRBD1 (6 bases). The CDR3 DNA is TGTGCCAGCAGAGACCCGGGACAACATTTGGGGCAGTTCTTC. Amino acids: CASRDPGQHLGQFF.